The 24 T cell receptor beta chains reported below all come from one sample, sequenced in a study of blood T cell repertoires in COVID-19. The repertoire was sequenced with immunoSEQ multiplex PCR; TCRdb's copy has only in-frame clones and lacks some. The sample holds 150,000 to 200,000 clones, roughly 88% seen once. Sequences were obtained from peripheral blood. The receptors originated from a woman of 80 years or more with active or convalescent COVID-19.

This chain connects TRBV14 to TRBJ1-2; 9 bases are a match to TRBD1. This CDR3 spans 15 amino acids. Germline CDR1 and CDR2: SGHDN and FVKESK. V dropped 4 bases and J dropped 8; count of bases not matched to a gene: 11. CDR3 DNA: TGTGCCAGCAGCCCGCCGGGACAGGGAATTCAGGGCTACACCTTC. Its translation: CASSPPGQGIQGYTF.

This clone was seen just once. The J gene is TRBJ2-3, the V gene TRBV9, with 7 bases lining up with TRBD2. Losses at the gene ends were 4 bases for V and 6 bases for J; bases not matched to a gene: 14. CDR3 length: 16 residues. Germline CDR1 is SGDLS and CDR2 is YYNGEE. The chain's CDR3 is CASSPTGGGIRDTQYF. In nucleotides, the CDR3 is TGTGCCAGCAGCCCGACGGGGGGTGGGATTCGGGATACGCAGTATTTT.

This chain links TRBV7-2 with TRBJ2-3; 7 bases are a match to TRBD1. V lost 5 bases, J lost 0 bases, and 8 bases stayed unmatched. CDR3 length: 16 residues. Germline values: CDR1 SGHTA, CDR2 FQGNSA. The CDR3 loop reads CASSPQGVLSTDTQYF. The CDR3 region has the DNA TGTGCCAGCAGCCCCCAGGGGGTACTTAGCACAGATACGCAGTATTTT.

The chain links TRBV19 to TRBJ1-1; D might be TRBD1 (5 bases). In germline, CDR1 is LNHDA, CDR2 SQIVND (reference sequence). The CDR3 contains 14 residues. The ends were cut back, 4 bases at V and 11 bases at J, with 20 bases in the middle. The CDR3 nucleotides read TGTGCCAGTAGTACCTCGGACAAGTCGAGGAGTGCTTTCTTT. It specifies CASSTSDKSRSAFF.

V and J are TRBV6-5 and TRBJ1-2; TRBD1 is a possible D gene (5 bases). CDR1 is MNHEY and CDR2 is SVGAGI in the germline V gene. The CDR3 totals 15 residues. V lost 0 bases, J lost 8 bases, and 16 bases lay in between. The DNA for the CDR3 is TGTGCCAGCAGTTACTCTCAAAGGGGCGCGAGAGGCTACACCTTC. It encodes CASSYSQRGARGYTF.

This chain links TRBV18 with TRBJ1-1; maybe TRBD1 (6 bases). CDR3 length: 14 amino acids. The germline gives CDR1 KGHSH, CDR2 LQKENI. Trimming removed 6 bases at V and 4 bases at J, with 15 bases between. The CDR3 is CASSLRGEGTEAFF. CDR3 sequence (DNA): TGTGCCAGCTCTCTCAGGGGTGAGGGCACTGAAGCTTTCTTT.

The J gene is TRBJ1-6, the V gene TRBV6-2 or TRBV6-3, with no clear D. The CDR3 is 17 amino acids. The V gene lost 2 bases and the J gene lost 3 bases, with 14 bases spanning the gap. Germline lookup yields CDR1 MNHEY and CDR2 SVGEGT. Here the CDR3 DNA reads TGTGCCAGCAGTTACATCCAGGAATCCAGCTATAATTCACCCCTCCACTTT. Amino acid sequence: CASSYIQESSYNSPLHF.

This chain connects TRBV13 to TRBJ1-1; D not resolved. V was cut by 3 bases and J by 2 bases, with 7 bases left in between. This CDR3 has 13 amino acids. Germline V lookup: CDR1 PRHDT, CDR2 FYEKMQ (reference sequence). The CDR3 sequence is CASSLGLNTEAFF. The CDR3 coding sequence is TGTGCCAGCAGCTTGGGCTTAAACACTGAAGCTTTCTTT.

This chain connects TRBV3-1 (or the pseudogene TRBV3-2) to TRBJ1-5; 9 nucleotides match TRBD1. CDR1 is LGHDT, CDR2 YNNKEL, per germline (reference sequence). V dropped 4 bases and J dropped 2; count of bases not matched to a gene: 3. The CDR3 spans 15 residues. CDR3 in DNA: TGTGCCAGCAGCCCCCGGACAGGGGGCAATCAGCCCCAGCATTTT. This sequence encodes CASSPRTGGNQPQHF.

The CDR3 spells CASSSPFTFSSFSYEQYF. The CDR3 coding sequence is TGTGCCAGCAGCTCCCCTTTCACTTTTTCTAGCTTCTCCTACGAGCAGTACTTC. The chain combines TRBV11-2 with TRBJ2-7; tentative D call: TRBD2 (5 bases). CDR1 and CDR2 from the germline V gene are SGHAT and FQNNGV. The CDR3 loop spans 18 amino acids. Trimming stripped 4 bases from V and 0 bases from J, with 22 bases between. Together with reference TRBV11-2 and TRBJ2-7, the CDR3 gives the full variable domain: EAGVAQSPRYKIIEKRQSVAFWCNPISGHATLYWYQQILGQGPKLLIQFQNNGVVDDSQLPKDRFSAERLKGVDSTLKIQPAKLEDSAVYLCASSSPFTFSSFSYEQYFGPGTRLTVT.

The chain combines TRBV7-9 with TRBJ1-6; D is unclear. The ends were cut back, 5 bases at V and 5 bases at J, with 7 bases in the middle. This CDR3 has 13 residues. Germline V gene sequence: CDR1 SEHNR, CDR2 FQNEAQ (reference sequence). DNA of the CDR3: TGTGCCAGCAGCCTCGGTCATAATTCACCCCTCCACTTT. As protein: CASSLGHNSPLHF.

Points on this clone: A junction boundary mismatches the germline segment, possibly from a read error. This chain joins TRBV7-7 and TRBJ2-2; 7 bases fit TRBD1. Germline CDR1 SSHAT, CDR2 FNYEAQ (reference sequence). This CDR3 comprises 15 residues. For the CDR3, the DNA is TGTGCTAGCAGCCCTTCCGGGACAGTAACCGGGGAGCTGTTTTTT. Translation: CASSPSGTVTGELFF.

The chain couples TRBV5-4 to TRBJ2-5; TRBD1 agrees at 8 bases. The V segment lost 7 bases and the J segment 5 bases; nucleotides outside the gene matches: 4. The CDR3 covers 12 residues. Germline-derived CDR1 and CDR2 are SGHNT and YYREEE (reference sequence). The CDR3 sequence: CASQGAGETQYF. CDR3 sequence (DNA): TGTGCCAGCCAGGGGGCGGGGGAGACCCAGTACTTC.

The V gene is TRBV4-3, the J gene TRBJ2-1, with a tentative D call TRBD1 (5 bases). CDR1 LGHNA and CDR2 YSLEER come from the germline V gene. Trimming removed 4 bases at V and 1 base at J, with 17 bases between. The CDR3 contains 17 residues. The DNA for the CDR3 is TGCGCCAGCAGCCCCTCGAACGTAAAGGGGTCCTACAATGAGCAGTTCTTC. Protein sequence: CASSPSNVKGSYNEQFF.

The chain has TRBV12-3 or TRBV12-4 and TRBJ1-2, with 8 positions matching TRBD1. The CDR3 spans 13 residues. V dropped 5 bases and J dropped 4; count of bases not matched to a gene: 3. CDR3 region: CASSHGQGYGYTF. DNA of the CDR3: TGTGCCAGCAGTCATGGACAGGGCTATGGCTACACCTTC.

This chain links TRBV11-2 with TRBJ1-2; the D is unclear. The CDR3 is made up of 13 amino acids. With 2 bases removed from V and 7 bases from J, the gap between germline ends came to 11 bases. Germline-derived CDR1 and CDR2 are SGHAT and FQNNGV. The CDR3, as DNA: TGTGCCAGCAGCTTAAGTACCGCGGTTGGCTACACCTTC. Amino acids: CASSLSTAVGYTF.

V gene TRBV7-3 combines with J gene TRBJ2-3; the D gene is possibly TRBD2 (6 bases). V dropped 5 bases and J dropped 3 bases, with 18 bases sitting between them. The CDR3 consists of 16 residues. Germline values: CDR1 SGHTA, CDR2 FQGTGA. CDR3 loop: CASSPRLVGGTDTQYF. CDR3 DNA sequence: TGTGCCAGCAGCCCCCGACTAGTTGGGGGTACAGATACGCAGTATTTT.

The chain is built from TRBV14 and TRBJ2-1; 7 bases line up with TRBD2. Germline V gives CDR1 SGHDN, CDR2 FVKESK. This CDR3 comprises 17 residues. V shed 5 bases and J 6 bases; nucleotides not matched to a gene: 16. The CDR3 DNA is TGTGCCAGCAGCAAAAGAACGTTTCGGGAGGATCGCAATGAGCAGTTCTTC. It yields the protein CASSKRTFREDRNEQFF.

The chain couples TRBV5-4 to TRBJ1-1; possibly TRBD1 for D (6 bases). This CDR3 is 13 amino acids long. Germline V lookup: CDR1 SGHNT, CDR2 YYREEE (reference sequence). V dropped 8 bases and J dropped 1 base, with 12 bases sitting between them. CDR3 DNA: TGTGCCAGTCAGGGGCGGACGAACACTGAAGCTTTCTTT. Protein: CASQGRTNTEAFF.

This chain connects TRBV10-3 to TRBJ1-3; D remains unclear. Germline-derived CDR1 and CDR2 are ENHRY and SYGVKD. Trimming left V 3 bases short and J 4 bases short, with 10 bases between. This CDR3 has 14 residues. The CDR3 coding sequence is TGTGCCATCAGTGAAGCGGGCCTCGGAAACACCATATATTTT. Its protein is CAISEAGLGNTIYF.

The chain couples TRBV6-5 to TRBJ1-3; no firm D call. CDR1 and CDR2 from the germline V gene are MNHEY and SVGAGI. The CDR3 runs to 15 residues. V shed 6 bases and J shed 2 bases, with 14 bases lying between them. The CDR3 bases are TGTGCCAGCAGCCCAACCGGGGTTGCTGGAAACACCATATATTTT. Translation gives CASSPTGVAGNTIYF.

This CDR3 reads CASSLGLAGGQETQYF. The CDR3 DNA follows: TGTGCCAGCAGCTTAGGACTAGCGGGGGGCCAAGAGACCCAGTACTTC. V usage is TRBV11-2 and J usage is TRBJ2-5, with 13 bases identical to TRBD2. Germline CDR1 and CDR2: SGHAT and FQNNGV. Germline trimming cut 1 base from V and 1 base from J; bases unmatched to any gene: 0. This CDR3 comprises 16 residues.

This rearrangement joins TRBV6-5 to TRBJ1-5; no clear D. The germline V and J ends were trimmed by 7 bases and 5 bases, with 9 bases remaining between them. The CDR3 runs to 12 residues. CDR1 is MNHEY, CDR2 SVGAGI, per germline. For the CDR3, the DNA is TGTGCCAGCAAGGGAGTTGATCAGCCCCAGCATTTT. It encodes CASKGVDQPQHF.

Written as DNA, the CDR3 is TGCGCCAGCAGCTTAGGAGGTGCCGATGGCTACACCTTC. Protein product: CASSLGGADGYTF. The chain is built from TRBV5-1 and TRBJ1-2, with D unresolved. Germline values: CDR1 SGHRS, CDR2 YFSETQ. CDR3 length: 13 residues. V lost 2 bases and J lost 6, with 11 bases in between. Combining the CDR3 with reference TRBV5-1 and TRBJ1-2 gives the whole variable domain KAGVTQTPRYLIKTRGQQVTLSCSPISGHRSVSWYQQTPGQGLQFLFEYFSETQRNKGNFPGRFSGRQFSNSRSEMNVSTLELGDSALYLCASSLGGADGYTFGSGTRLTVV.